The sequence of this TCR beta chain was determined in a study of Graves' ophthalmopathy and Graves' hyperthyroidism (dated 2018 in TCRdb). About the study as a whole: Stable hyperthyroidism was defined as no progression to ophthalmopathy within 18 months of follow-up. In total, 135 blood samples were TCR-sequenced: 43 ophthalmopathy, some 80 hyperthyroidism and about 17 hyperthyroidism-to-ophthalmopathy patients. To tell Graves' ophthalmopathy apart from Graves' hyperthyroidism, and to predict which patients would progress to ophthalmopathy, the study relied on TCR beta repertoire signatures. To explore V-J signatures that distinguish ophthalmopathy from hyperthyroidism, a discovery set of about a hundred patients was enrolled, made up of more than 40 with ophthalmopathy and fewer than 60 with stable hyperthyroidism. For independent validation, a separate cohort was made up of fewer than 20 hyperthyroidism patients plus 17 patients who later progressed from hyperthyroidism to ophthalmopathy. Following sampling, methimazole starting at 30 mg daily was administered to hyperthyroidism patients, and high-dose intravenous methylprednisolone was administered to ophthalmopathy patients. In a handful of hyperthyroidism patients, the T-cell repertoires found in thyroid tissue were compared with those found in blood.

For repertoire sequencing, TCR beta CDR3 regions were amplified from RNA transcripts. HTBI primers and the Qiagen OneStep RT-PCR kit were used in a first-round RT-PCR, which was followed by a second-round multiplex PCR, size selection and purification. Sequencing of the libraries was carried out on an Illumina HiSeq2000 in paired-end mode with 100 bp reads. Processing in the source paper ran as follows. SOAPnuke was used to process the reads, removing any read that contained adapters or uncalled bases, had a mean Phred below 15, or lacked an exact match to the constant primer or identifier. COPE v1.2.5 was used to merge the high-quality paired reads. Each unique nucleotide sequence was treated as a clonotype, and MiTCR v1.1 was used to align the clonotypes to the IMGT TRB V, D and J references. The analysis was limited to V-J combinations with a frequency above 0.0001, which together covered more than 99% of repertoires. A TCR clonal expansion and chaos score per V-J combination was defined as the ratio of F50 clonal expansion to chaos observed in the TCRdist matrix. Welch's t-statistics and random forest were used to reduce the features to about twelve V-J combinations, which were then used as input to a naive Bayes classifier. The similarity between thyroid and blood repertoires was quantified using the Morisita-Horn index. TCRdb redid the processing of the public reads, applying fastp at Q25 and MiXCR, and retained in-frame beta chains. Duplicate CDR3 protein sequences are folded into a single record with the most common DNA and genes. TCRdb's processing, not the authors' own work, is the source of the V and J calls. The sample table shows more than 1,000,000 distinct CDR3 sequences, and approximately 35% are seen once. The ten largest account for roughly 10% of the sample.

As regards this clonotype: Its antigen is currently not known. Base-call qualities are not available, and no considerably larger clone is one nucleotide away.

Overall study outcomes, separate from this receptor: No statistical method was used to predetermine the sample size, and group allocation was not hidden from the investigators. Ophthalmopathy was separated from stable hyperthyroidism by the 13-signature model with about 89% sensitivity and around 81% specificity in cross-validation and with 80%/75% in the test set. Most expanded thyroid clonotypes with a frequency above 0.001 also appeared in blood, which suggests that blood repertoires may reflect the immune response in the thyroid. In validation, the model predicted ophthalmopathy progression with 55% to 71% sensitivity and roughly 72% specificity; roughly 11 predicted patients were CT-confirmed with GO in a median of about 6.2 months.

Hyperthyroidism patients were newly diagnosed, with disease duration under 2 months, and aged 18 to 65 years. Patients with other autoimmune diseases, uncontrolled infections, pregnancy or lactation were excluded. Diagnosis was based on clinical symptoms, serum thyroxine, TRAb, thyroid ultrasound and orbital computed tomography. Total RNA was extracted using Trizol reagent, and RNA quality was checked on an Agilent 2100 Bioanalyzer. The CDR3 measures 14 amino acids from cysteine to phenylalanine. The DNA shown is the 42-base CDR3, in frame from base 1. The germline V gene supplies CDR1 SGHTA and CDR2 FQGNSA. Unmatched junction bases come to 6, with V trimmed by 1 base and J by 7 bases.

The sequencing input was peripheral blood or thyroid tissue (not recorded which). This sequence originates from an adult man with Graves' hyperthyroidism. The chain joins TRBV7-2 to TRBJ2-7; 8 bases in the middle match TRBD1. The nucleotide sequence is TGTGCCAGCAGCTTAGAGGGGACAGGCCCAGAGCAGTACTTC. Translated, it gives CASSLEGTGPEQYF.